The 23 T cell receptor beta chains given below trace back to one sample, sequenced in a study of shared clonotypes between healthy human individuals. The naive CD8 population came from CD45RO-negative cells selected for CCR7, without terminally differentiated effector memory CD45RA+ cells. Clones were sequenced by immunoSEQ multiplex PCR, and TCRdb holds only the in-frame ones, with some missing. The table has approximately 1.9 million clones, around 93% seen once. Sequencing used naive CD8+ T cells from PBMCs. The source is a man aged 18 to 30 in good health. Some clones in this sample may be carry-over from other donors' samples.

For the CDR3, the DNA is TGTGCCAGCAGCTTAAGACGACTTCCCCCTTCCTCTGGGGCCAACGTCCTGACTTTC. Translated, it gives CASSLRRLPPSSGANVLTF. The V and J genes are TRBV7-9 and TRBJ2-6; D unclear. This CDR3 is 19 amino acids long. CDR1 is SEHNR, CDR2 FQNEAQ, per germline (reference sequence). The germline V and J ends were trimmed by 2 bases and 0 bases, with 17 bases remaining between them. Looking up the rest from reference TRBV7-9 and TRBJ2-6 gives the full variable domain: DTGVSQNPRHKITKRGQNVTFRCDPISEHNRLYWYRQTLGQGPEFLTYFQNEAQLEKSRLLSDRFSAERPKGSFSTLEIQRTEQGDSAMYLCASSLRRLPPSSGANVLTFGAGSRLTVL.

V and J are TRBV13 and TRBJ2-3; D is unresolved. CDR3 size: 12 residues. V lost 5 bases and J lost 2, with 5 bases in between. Germline CDR1 is PRHDT and CDR2 is FYEKMQ (reference sequence). Written as DNA, the CDR3 is TGTGCCAGCAGCCCCTTCACAGATACGCAGTATTTT. Translating it yields CASSPFTDTQYF.

The count of this clone is one. This sequence joins TRBV13 and TRBJ1-2; a possible D gene is TRBD1 (5 bases). The CDR3 has 15 amino acids. Germline assignment: CDR1 PRHDT and CDR2 FYEKMQ (reference sequence). V lost 4 bases and J 0 bases, leaving 12 bases between the germline ends. The DNA of the CDR3 is TGTGCCAGCAGCTCAGAGACAGAAGCTAACTATGGCTACACCTTC. This codes for CASSSETEANYGYTF. Drawing the rest from reference TRBV13 and TRBJ1-2, the complete variable domain is AAGVIQSPRHLIKEKRETATLKCYPIPRHDTVYWYQQGPGQDPQFLISFYEKMQSDKGSIPDRFSAQQFSDYHSELNMSSLELGDSALYFCASSSETEANYGYTFGSGTRLTVV.

The rearrangement uses TRBV11-1 and TRBJ2-2; 10 bases match TRBD1. Germline CDR1 is SGHAT and CDR2 is FQDESV (reference sequence). The CDR3 length is 14 residues. The V segment lost 5 bases and the J segment 4 bases; nucleotides outside the gene matches: 1. The CDR3 loop reads CASSGTGATGELFF. CDR3 nucleotides: TGTGCCAGCAGCGGGACAGGGGCCACCGGGGAGCTGTTTTTT.

Details on this clone: Other DNA sequences within the sample encode an identical CDR3. The CDR3 reads CASSRQGSNQPQHF. CDR3 nucleotides: TGTGCCAGTAGCCGACAGGGGTCCAATCAGCCCCAGCATTTT. The rearrangement uses TRBV19 and TRBJ1-5; 8 positions match TRBD1. The CDR3 sequence is 14 residues long. Germline loops: CDR1 LNHDA, CDR2 SQIVND (reference sequence). With V trimmed by 6 bases and J by 3 bases, 4 bases remained unmatched.

This sequence joins TRBV4-3 and TRBJ2-3, with a weak D call TRBD2 (6 bases). CDR1 is LGHNA and CDR2 is YSLEER in the germline V gene. V lost 6 bases and J 1 base, leaving 23 bases between the germline ends. This CDR3 has 18 amino acids. In DNA form, the CDR3 reads TGCGCCAGCAGTCAGGTCGCGGGAACGATAGTTGGCACAGATACGCAGTATTTT. Its translation is CASSQVAGTIVGTDTQYF.

The chain links TRBV4-2 to TRBJ2-7, with D maybe TRBD2 (6 bases). The CDR3 covers 15 residues. In germline, CDR1 is LGHNA, CDR2 YNFKEQ. The germline V and J ends were trimmed by 0 bases and 4 bases, with 13 bases remaining between them. In DNA form, the CDR3 reads TGTGCCAGCAGCCAAGAAGGGACTCCCTTTTACGAGCAGTACTTC. Encoded protein: CASSQEGTPFYEQYF.

The CDR3: CASSPTLNIQYF. DNA for the CDR3: TGTGCCAGTAGTCCCACATTGAACATTCAGTACTTC. The chain is built from TRBV19 and TRBJ2-4; D is unclear. The V end lost 5 bases, the J end lost 7 bases, and 9 bases lay between the germline ends. Germline V gene data show CDR1 as LNHDA and CDR2 as SQIVND (reference sequence). CDR3 length equals 12 residues. The whole variable domain, filled in from reference TRBV19 and TRBJ2-4, reads DGGITQSPKYLFRKEGQNVTLSCEQNLNHDAMYWYRQDPGQGLRLIYYSQIVNDFQKGDIAEGYSVSREKKESFPLTVTSAQKNPTAFYLCASSPTLNIQYFGAGTRLSVL.

This sequence joins TRBV19 and TRBJ1-1; D perhaps matches TRBD1 (5 bases). Deletions cut 10 bases from V and 1 base from J, with 16 bases between. The CDR3 is made up of 14 amino acids. In germline, CDR1 is LNHDA, CDR2 SQIVND (reference sequence). CDR3 bases: TGTGCCACTTCCCGGGGCCTCGGGAACACTGAAGCTTTCTTT. Translating it yields CATSRGLGNTEAFF.

The rearrangement links TRBV27 to TRBJ1-1; D may be TRBD1 (5 bases). CDR3 length equals 18 residues. Per germline, CDR1 MNHEY and CDR2 SMNVEV (reference sequence). The V end lost 6 bases, the J end lost 1 base, and 24 bases lay between the germline ends. CDR3 region: CASSPQPIRGSPNTEAFF. The CDR3 DNA follows: TGTGCCAGCAGCCCGCAACCGATCCGGGGCAGCCCGAACACTGAAGCTTTCTTT.

CDR3 sequence reads: CASSQWTGTLDTQYF. The CDR3 DNA sequence: TGTGCCAGCAGCCAATGGACAGGGACTTTAGATACGCAGTATTTT. V usage is TRBV7-9 and J usage is TRBJ2-3; 8 bases agree with TRBD1. Germline CDR1 reads SEHNR; CDR2 reads FQNEAQ (reference sequence). The trim removed 5 bases at V and 5 bases at J, leaving 9 bases unmatched. This CDR3 contains 15 residues.

J is TRBJ2-7 and V is TRBV5-5; a possible D gene is TRBD1 (7 bases). The CDR3 length is 16 residues. V shed 5 bases and J shed 3 bases, with 21 bases lying between them. Germline loops: CDR1 SGHKS, CDR2 YYEKEE (reference sequence). In DNA form, the CDR3 reads TGTGCCAGCAGTCCCCGGCGGGGACAGACGGACTACGAGCAGTACTTC. Its protein product is CASSPRRGQTDYEQYF. The full variable domain, its missing parts supplied by reference TRBV5-5 and TRBJ2-7, is DAGVTQSPTHLIKTRGQQVTLRCSPISGHKSVSWYQQVLGQGPQFIFQYYEKEERGRGNFPDRFSARQFPNYSSELNVNALLLGDSALYLCASSPRRGQTDYEQYFGPGTRLTVT.

This chain connects TRBV5-6 to TRBJ1-5; no clear D gene. V was trimmed by 2 bases and J by 0 bases, leaving 6 bases between them. There are 14 residues in the CDR3. Germline V lookup: CDR1 SGHDT, CDR2 YYEEEE. The CDR3 DNA sequence: TGTGCCAGCAGCTTAGGTATTAGCAATCAGCCCCAGCATTTT. Translating gives CASSLGISNQPQHF.

V usage is TRBV15 and J usage is TRBJ2-1, with 10 nucleotides matching TRBD2. The V segment lost 2 bases and the J segment 5 bases; nucleotides outside the gene matches: 18. Germline V lookup: CDR1 LNHNV, CDR2 YYDKDF (reference sequence). The CDR3 runs 20 residues. CDR3: CATSRLAGLFGGTSDNEQFF. Written as DNA, the CDR3 is TGTGCCACCAGCAGATTAGCCGGTTTGTTTGGTGGGACTAGCGACAATGAGCAGTTCTTC.

The rearrangement joins TRBV4-3 to TRBJ1-1; D call uncertain. The length of the CDR3 is 14 residues. V was cut by 4 bases and J by 4 bases, with 13 bases left in between. CDR1 is LGHNA and CDR2 is YSLEER in the germline V gene. The DNA for the CDR3 is TGCGCCAGCAGCCCTCAGGACTTTTTCACTGAAGCTTTCTTT. It specifies CASSPQDFFTEAFF.

This chain links TRBV28 with TRBJ1-1; 7 nucleotides agree with TRBD1. The CDR3 sequence is 15 residues long. Germline V gene lookup returns CDR1 MDHEN and CDR2 SYDVKM. V shed 3 bases and J 4 bases; nucleotides not matched to a gene: 8. CDR3 in amino acids: CASSFSTGVGTEAFF. The CDR3 nucleotides read TGTGCCAGCAGTTTCTCAACAGGGGTGGGCACTGAAGCTTTCTTT.

The chain combines TRBV11-2 with TRBJ1-6, with unresolved D. V shed 5 bases and J shed 8 bases, with 16 bases lying between them. The germline V gene encodes CDR1 SGHAT and CDR2 FQNNGV. The CDR3 has 15 residues. CDR3 bases: TGTGCCAGCAGCCCCCGAGCAGGCCAGGATTCACCCCTCCACTTT. This gives the protein CASSPRAGQDSPLHF.

About this clone itself: One junction end disagrees with the germline gene, perhaps due to a read error. The chain couples TRBV28 to TRBJ2-1; D gene ambiguous. CDR3 length equals 15 residues. Germline lookup yields CDR1 MDHEN and CDR2 SYDVKM. DNA for the CDR3: TGTGCAAGCAGTTTACTCCGGTACTCCTACAATGAGCAGTTCTTC. This codes for CASSLLRYSYNEQFF.

This chain uses TRBV27 with TRBJ2-2; D unclear. Germline V gene lookup returns CDR1 MNHEY and CDR2 SMNVEV (reference sequence). Trimming took 1 base from V and 3 from J, leaving 6 bases between them. CDR3 length: 14 residues. The chain's CDR3 is CASSLFDDTGELFF. In nucleotides, the CDR3 is TGTGCCAGCAGTTTATTTGACGACACCGGGGAGCTGTTTTTT.

In its sample, this clone was seen once. This sequence joins TRBV13 and TRBJ2-7, with D uncertain. The CDR3 loop spans 12 amino acids. V was trimmed by 5 bases and J by 5 bases, leaving 10 bases between them. The germline CDR1 and CDR2 sequences are PRHDT and FYEKMQ (reference sequence). CDR3 protein: CASSGLMNEQYF. CDR3 coding DNA: TGTGCCAGCAGCGGCCTCATGAACGAGCAGTACTTC.

V usage is TRBV6-5 and J usage is TRBJ1-2, with D unresolved. Trimming took off 7 bases at V and 1 base at J, with 16 bases between the two ends. Per the germline V gene, CDR1 is MNHEY and CDR2 is SVGAGI. The CDR3 has 15 amino acids. In DNA form, the CDR3 reads TGTGCCAGCACCGGGTCCGACACCGTTAACTATGGCTACACCTTC. It translates to CASTGSDTVNYGYTF.

This chain's CDR3 is CASSLAPTTGELFF. For the CDR3, the DNA is TGTGCCAGCAGCTTGGCGCCAACCACCGGGGAGCTGTTTTTT. The chain has TRBV5-4 and TRBJ2-2; D remains ambiguous. The CDR3 is 14 amino acids. Per germline, CDR1 SGHNT and CDR2 YYREEE (reference sequence). V was shortened by 0 bases and J by 4 bases, with 7 bases between the two germline ends.

In DNA, the CDR3 is TGTGCCAGCAGCCAGCCCCTGAGCGCTTTCTTT. Protein: CASSQPLSAFF. The chain joins TRBV9 to TRBJ1-1; no clear D gene. The CDR3 runs to 11 residues. Germline V CDR1 and CDR2: SGDLS, YYNGEE. The V gene lost 4 bases and the J gene lost 11 bases, with 12 bases spanning the gap.